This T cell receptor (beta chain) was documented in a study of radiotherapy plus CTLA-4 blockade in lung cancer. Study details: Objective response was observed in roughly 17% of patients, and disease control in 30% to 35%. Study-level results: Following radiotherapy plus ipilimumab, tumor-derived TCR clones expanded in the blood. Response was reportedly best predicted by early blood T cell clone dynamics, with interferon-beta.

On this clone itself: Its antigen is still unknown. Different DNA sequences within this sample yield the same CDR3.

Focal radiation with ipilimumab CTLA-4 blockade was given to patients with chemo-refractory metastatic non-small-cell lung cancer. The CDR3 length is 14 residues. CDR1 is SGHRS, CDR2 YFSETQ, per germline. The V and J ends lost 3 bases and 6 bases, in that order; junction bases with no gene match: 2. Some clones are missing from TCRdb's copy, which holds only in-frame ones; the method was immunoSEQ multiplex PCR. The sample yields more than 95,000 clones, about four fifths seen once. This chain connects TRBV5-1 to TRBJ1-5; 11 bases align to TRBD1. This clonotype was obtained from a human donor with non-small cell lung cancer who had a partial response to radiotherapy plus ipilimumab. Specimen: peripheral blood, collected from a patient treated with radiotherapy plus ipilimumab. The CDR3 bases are TGCGCCAGCAGCTCGGGACAGGGGGGTCAGCCCCAGCATTTT. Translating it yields CASSSGQGGQPQHF.